These 18 T cell receptor beta chains were all obtained from the same sample, sequenced in a study of identical twins. In TCRdb, the 5' RACE reads were re-called with MiXCR into one record per CDR3 protein. Of under 350,000 distinct CDR3 sequences listed, more than 8% are singletons. In addition, the sample was reused for a study of yellow fever vaccine responses in identical twins.

The specimen was CD8+ T cells sorted from blood. The origin of the receptors is a young woman in good health.

This clonotype was detected a few times. The chain is built from TRBV3-1 and TRBJ2-1; 11 bases are a match to TRBD2. After removal of 3 bases from V and 9 bases from J, the junction contained 7 bases not matched to a gene. The CDR3 spans 15 residues. Germline CDR1 is LGHDT and CDR2 is YNNKEL (reference sequence). CDR3 residues: CASSHILAGAFEQFF. DNA for the CDR3: TGTGCCAGCAGCCACATACTAGCGGGAGCCTTTGAGCAGTTCTTC.

This clonotype was detected a few times. V and J are TRBV5-5 and TRBJ2-2, with 7 nucleotides matching TRBD1. Trimming took 4 bases from V and 6 from J; bases not matched to a gene: 6. This CDR3 contains 14 residues. The germline gives CDR1 SGHKS, CDR2 YYEKEE (reference sequence). The DNA for the CDR3 is TGTGCCAGCAGCCCTGACAGGGTGGCCGGGGAGCTGTTTTTT. Its translation is CASSPDRVAGELFF.

The rearrangement links TRBV4-1 to TRBJ2-7; tentatively, D is TRBD2 (6 bases). The CDR3 totals 15 residues. Trimming took off 1 base at V and 6 bases at J, with 16 bases between the two ends. Germline values: CDR1 MGHRA, CDR2 YSYEKL. CDR3 protein: CASSQGFPSAGEQYF. The CDR3 bases are TGCGCCAGCAGCCAAGGCTTTCCTAGCGCGGGCGAGCAGTACTTC.

This clonotype was recorded at least ten times. The chain recombines TRBV12-3 or TRBV12-4 with TRBJ2-3, with TRBD2 matching over 9 bases. Germline trimming cut 10 bases from V and 4 bases from J; bases unmatched to any gene: 15. The CDR3 is 16 residues long. In DNA form, the CDR3 reads TGTGCCACCTCAAAGGCGGTTAGCGGGGGTTCAGATACGCAGTATTTT. This gives the protein CATSKAVSGGSDTQYF.

This clonotype was detected only a few times. This sequence joins TRBV15 and TRBJ2-7; tentative D call: TRBD1 (5 bases). The CDR3 is 18 residues long. Germline V gene sequence: CDR1 LNHNV, CDR2 YYDKDF (reference sequence). V was clipped by 1 base and J by 0 bases, with 19 bases between them. CDR3 nucleotides: TGTGCCACCAGCAGAGTTGGGCAGGAAGGGGCAAACTCCTACGAGCAGTACTTC. Its protein product is CATSRVGQEGANSYEQYF.

About this clonotype: No conserved phenylalanine or tryptophan ends this CDR3, so it is likely a read error. CDR3 bases: TGTGCCAGTAGGGGAGAGTACACTGAAGCTTTCCTT. Translation gives CASRGEYTEAFL. J is TRBJ1-1 and V is TRBV19; no definite D call. Germline CDR1 and CDR2: LNHDA and SQIVND (reference sequence). V lost 6 bases and J 3 bases, leaving 8 bases between the germline ends. The CDR3 sequence is 12 residues long.

The V and J genes are TRBV12-5 and TRBJ2-1; 8 bases fit TRBD1. V shed 5 bases and J 6 bases; nucleotides not matched to a gene: 21. Germline V lookup: CDR1 LGHNT, CDR2 FRNRAP. The CDR3 is made up of 19 amino acids. The CDR3 DNA is TGTGCTAGTGGTCCCGACTTAGGACAGGGCGGAACATTAATCAATGAGCAGTTCTTC. This encodes CASGPDLGQGGTLINEQFF. The complete variable domain, with remaining parts taken from reference TRBV12-5 and TRBJ2-1, reads DARVTQTPRHKVTEMGQEVTMRCQPILGHNTVFWYRQTMMQGLELLAYFRNRAPLDDSGMPKDRFSAEMPDATLATLKIQPSEPRDSAVYFCASGPDLGQGGTLINEQFFGPGTRLTVL.

This chain links TRBV11-3 with TRBJ2-1, with a possible D match to TRBD2 (5 bases). Deletions cut 4 bases from V and 4 bases from J, with 11 bases between. Germline values: CDR1 SGHNT, CDR2 YENEEA. This CDR3 is built from 14 residues. CDR3 sequence reads: CASSSDLDYNEQFF. CDR3 bases: TGTGCCAGCAGCTCGGACTTAGATTACAATGAGCAGTTCTTC. Drawing the rest from reference TRBV11-3 and TRBJ2-1, the complete variable domain is EAGVVQSPRYKIIEKKQPVAFWCNPISGHNTLYWYLQNLGQGPELLIRYENEEAVDDSQLPKDRFSAERLKGVDSTLKIQPAELGDSAVYLCASSSDLDYNEQFFGPGTRLTVL.

The chain carries TRBV2 and TRBJ2-3; D unresolved. From germline, CDR1 is SNHLY and CDR2 FYNNEI. This CDR3 has 10 amino acids. V lost 9 bases and J lost 4, with 5 bases in between. The CDR3: CASFADTQYF. The CDR3 DNA follows: TGTGCCAGTTTCGCAGATACGCAGTATTTT.

This clonotype was recorded at least ten times. V gene TRBV7-2 combines with J gene TRBJ2-1; D possibly corresponds to TRBD2 (5 bases). V was clipped by 1 base and J by 5 bases, with 12 bases between them. The CDR3 spans 15 residues. From germline, CDR1 is SGHTA and CDR2 FQGNSA. The CDR3 is CASSLGPGTDNEQFF. The CDR3 DNA sequence: TGTGCCAGCAGCTTAGGTCCGGGAACCGACAATGAGCAGTTCTTC.

The chain employs TRBV27 and TRBJ1-2; TRBD1 agrees at 7 bases. The germline V gene has CDR1 MNHEY and CDR2 SMNVEV (reference sequence). Losses at the gene ends were 5 bases for V and 1 base for J; bases not matched to a gene: 10. The CDR3 consists of 16 residues. CDR3 region: CASSLRPGQLNYGYTF. The CDR3 nucleotides read TGTGCCAGCAGTCTCCGACCGGGACAGCTTAACTATGGCTACACCTTC.

This clonotype was recorded many times. The rearrangement joins TRBV6-5 to TRBJ2-7; 8 bases map to TRBD2. Per germline, CDR1 MNHEY and CDR2 SVGAGI. The CDR3 contains 16 residues. V gave up 5 bases and J gave up 7 bases; unmatched junction bases: 16. The CDR3 loop reads CASSNTISGTLGEQYF. In DNA, the CDR3 is TGTGCCAGCAGTAACACGATTAGCGGGACCCTTGGGGAGCAGTACTTC.

There are a few counts of this clonotype. The genes are TRBV20-1 and TRBJ1-3; a possible D gene is TRBD1 (6 bases). V dropped 0 bases and J dropped 8 bases, with 11 bases sitting between them. Germline V gene data show CDR1 as DFQATT and CDR2 as SNEGSKA (reference sequence). The CDR3 contains 13 residues. The DNA for the CDR3 is TGCAGTGCTAGAGAGTTGGGGGCCCACACCATATATTTT. It translates to CSARELGAHTIYF.

Only a few counts were recorded for this clonotype. The V and J genes are TRBV12-3 or TRBV12-4 and TRBJ2-3; the D is unclear. V was shortened by 7 bases and J by 3 bases, with 11 bases between the two germline ends. This CDR3 is 13 amino acids long. The CDR3 is CASTWAETDTQYF. In DNA form, the CDR3 reads TGTGCCAGCACCTGGGCGGAAACAGATACGCAGTATTTT.

A few counts support this clonotype. The genes are TRBV12-3 or TRBV12-4 and TRBJ2-5, with 10 bases identical to TRBD1. The CDR3 sequence is 14 residues long. J was trimmed by 4 bases and V by 1 base; bases with no gene match: 0. This CDR3 is CASSLGDRGETQYF. CDR3 nucleotides: TGTGCCAGCAGTTTAGGGGACAGGGGAGAGACCCAGTACTTC.

The rearrangement uses TRBV6-2 or TRBV6-3 and TRBJ2-7; no clear D. CDR3 length equals 14 residues. CDR1 is MNHEY, CDR2 SVGEGT, per germline. Trimming removed 5 bases at V and 5 bases at J, with 16 bases between. The CDR3 reads CASSKLKSPHEQYF. For the CDR3, the DNA is TGTGCCAGCAGTAAATTAAAGTCCCCCCACGAGCAGTACTTC.

V is TRBV11-2 and J is TRBJ1-1; D gene uncertain. The CDR3 spans 17 residues. Germline CDR1 and CDR2: SGHAT and FQNNGV. V was trimmed by 1 base and J by 2 bases, leaving 17 bases between them. The CDR3 coding sequence is TGTGCCAGCAGCTTAGTTTCACTGATGGATACCAACACTGAAGCTTTCTTT. Its protein product is CASSLVSLMDTNTEAFF.

This clonotype appeared a few times. The chain employs TRBV15 and TRBJ1-2, with no clear D. The germline V and J ends were trimmed by 0 bases and 8 bases, with 13 bases remaining between them. The CDR3 is made up of 14 amino acids. The V gene's germline CDR1 is LNHNV and CDR2 YYDKDF (reference sequence). The DNA for the CDR3 is TGTGCCACCAGCAGAGATGAAAGGGCAGGAGGCTACACCTTC. Translated: CATSRDERAGGYTF.